The next 17 T cell receptor beta chains were all read from a single sample in a study of blood T cell repertoires in COVID-19. This table comes from immunoSEQ multiplex PCR, and its TCRdb copy is limited to in-frame clones, with some not included. Of more than 150,000 clones detected, 80% to 90% appear once; the ten largest clones hold roughly 8.6%. The sequencing input was peripheral blood. The receptors were sampled from a man aged 60 to 75 with acute or convalescent COVID-19.

The chain employs TRBV14 and TRBJ1-1; 10 nucleotides agree with TRBD1. The CDR3 runs 12 residues. Germline CDR1 reads SGHDN; CDR2 reads FVKESK. Germline trimming cut 5 bases from V and 11 bases from J; bases unmatched to any gene: 5. The CDR3 reads CASSVGQGGAFF. CDR3 DNA: TGTGCCAGCAGCGTCGGACAGGGGGGTGCTTTCTTT.

This clone was observed once. The genes are TRBV5-6 and TRBJ2-2; D perhaps matches TRBD1 (5 bases). The CDR3 consists of 16 residues. Trimming shortened V by 2 bases and J by 1 base, and 12 bases separated the two germline ends. Per germline, CDR1 SGHDT and CDR2 YYEEEE. CDR3 region: CASSLFRGLNTGELFF. The CDR3 nucleotides are TGTGCCAGCAGCTTATTTAGGGGTCTGAACACCGGGGAGCTGTTTTTT. The full variable domain, rest sourced from reference TRBV5-6 and TRBJ2-2, is DAGVTQSPTHLIKTRGQQVTLRCSPKSGHDTVSWYQQALGQGPQFIFQYYEEEERQRGNFPDRFSGHQFPNYSSELNVNALLLGDSALYLCASSLFRGLNTGELFFGEGSRLTVL.

The rearrangement links TRBV2 to TRBJ1-3; 7 bases line up with TRBD1. J lost 0 bases, V lost 5 bases, and 7 bases had no gene match. CDR3 size: 16 residues. Germline V CDR1 and CDR2: SNHLY, FYNNEI. CDR3 sequence (DNA): TGTGCCAGCAGTTGGACAGGAGCGAGCTCTGGAAACACCATATATTTT. Its protein is CASSWTGASSGNTIYF.

The rearrangement joins TRBV7-9 to TRBJ2-7, with D possibly being TRBD1 (6 bases). Germline CDR1 reads SEHNR; CDR2 reads FQNEAQ (reference sequence). V was shortened by 3 bases and J by 3 bases, with 12 bases between the two germline ends. This CDR3 has 14 amino acids. The CDR3 is CASSFGQGIYEQYF. CDR3 DNA sequence: TGTGCCAGCAGCTTTGGCCAGGGGATCTACGAGCAGTACTTC.

This chain connects TRBV6-1 to TRBJ1-1; 7 bases agree with TRBD1. From germline, CDR1 is MNHNS and CDR2 SASEGT. V lost 3 bases to trimming and J lost 4 bases; unmatched junction nucleotides: 5. The CDR3 has 14 residues. The CDR3 DNA is TGTGCCAGCAGTGAGGAGGGGGCGTCCACTGAAGCTTTCTTT. Amino acids: CASSEEGASTEAFF.

The chain combines TRBV5-1 with TRBJ2-1, with 9 positions matching TRBD2. With V trimmed by 4 bases and J by 7 bases, 6 bases remained unmatched. Germline V CDR1 and CDR2: SGHRS, YFSETQ. The CDR3 is 14 amino acids. The CDR3 DNA follows: TGCGCCAGCAGCGGCGGGAGGGCCGATAATGAGCAGTTCTTC. Translation: CASSGGRADNEQFF.

This chain uses TRBV5-1 with TRBJ2-1, with 16 bases identical to TRBD2. V lost 2 bases to trimming and J lost 4 bases; unmatched junction nucleotides: 6. The germline gives CDR1 SGHRS, CDR2 YFSETQ. The CDR3 runs to 18 residues. As DNA, the CDR3 is TGCGCCAGCAGCTTAGGGACTAGCGGGAGGGCCGGTTACAATGAGCAGTTCTTC. The encoded protein is CASSLGTSGRAGYNEQFF.

The genes are TRBV14 and TRBJ2-3; D gene ambiguous. Trimming cost V 1 base and J 3 bases, with 11 bases left between them. The CDR3 extends over 15 amino acids. Germline CDR1 is SGHDN and CDR2 is FVKESK. The chain's CDR3 is CASSQGGLTTDTQYF. The CDR3 DNA sequence: TGTGCCAGCAGCCAAGGCGGTCTTACGACAGATACGCAGTATTTT.

This sequence joins TRBV28 and TRBJ1-2, with TRBD1 as a possible D gene (5 bases). The CDR3 covers 12 residues. Per the germline V gene, CDR1 is MDHEN and CDR2 is SYDVKM. V was shortened by 3 bases and J by 6 bases, with 8 bases between the two germline ends. CDR3 nucleotide sequence: TGTGCCAGCAGTTTTCAGACAGATGGCTACACCTTC. It specifies CASSFQTDGYTF.

The rearrangement uses TRBV15 and TRBJ2-3; D might be TRBD2 (6 bases). The V gene lost 5 bases and the J gene lost 9 bases, with 12 bases spanning the gap. Looked up from germline, CDR1 is LNHNV and CDR2 is YYDKDF (reference sequence). CDR3 length: 12 amino acids. CDR3 region: CATSGRLETQYF. The CDR3 bases are TGTGCCACCAGCGGTAGACTAGAAACGCAGTATTTT.

This clone appeared a single time. The genes are TRBV11-2 and TRBJ2-1, with 7 nucleotides matching TRBD2. V gave up 8 bases and J gave up 2 bases; unmatched junction bases: 3. The length of the CDR3 is 13 residues. Germline V gene sequence: CDR1 SGHAT, CDR2 FQNNGV. CDR3 sequence (DNA): TGTGCCAGCTCTAGCGGCACCTACAATGAGCAGTTCTTC. Amino acids: CASSSGTYNEQFF.

This clone was found once. The chain recombines TRBV19 with TRBJ1-1, with TRBD1 matching over 9 bases. Germline V gene data show CDR1 as LNHDA and CDR2 as SQIVND (reference sequence). The V gene end was trimmed by 10 bases and the J gene end by 3 bases; junction bases not matched to a gene: 3. CDR3 length equals 12 residues. The CDR3 is CATRQGDTEAFF. The CDR3 DNA follows: TGTGCCACCAGACAGGGGGACACTGAAGCTTTCTTT.

V is TRBV2 and J is TRBJ1-2; D possibly corresponds to TRBD1 (5 bases). The CDR3 is 15 residues long. The germline V and J ends were trimmed by 1 base and 5 bases, with 14 bases remaining between them. Germline loops: CDR1 SNHLY, CDR2 FYNNEI. The CDR3 nucleotides are TGTGCCAGCAGTGAAGGGGGCAACGCCATTTATGGCTACACCTTC. Amino acid sequence: CASSEGGNAIYGYTF.

This chain connects TRBV27 to TRBJ1-2; the D gene is possibly TRBD1 (5 bases). The CDR3 covers 14 residues. The V end was cut by 8 bases, the J end by 4 bases, with 17 bases between. Germline V gene data show CDR1 as MNHEY and CDR2 as SMNVEV (reference sequence). CDR3 nucleotide sequence: TGTGCCAGCGGTTCCTCCCCCGGGGGCTATGGCTACACCTTC. It codes for CASGSSPGGYGYTF.

V gene TRBV25-1 combines with J gene TRBJ2-6, with D possibly matching TRBD1 (6 bases). The CDR3 spans 15 residues. Germline V gene lookup returns CDR1 MGHDK and CDR2 SYGVNS. Trimming removed 5 bases at V and 2 bases at J, with 10 bases between. CDR3 loop: CASSQNRAGANVLTF. Written as DNA, the CDR3 is TGTGCCAGCAGTCAAAACAGGGCTGGGGCCAACGTCCTGACTTTC.

The gene calls are TRBV28 and TRBJ2-5; D gene ambiguous. This CDR3 region has 15 residues. CDR1 MDHEN and CDR2 SYDVKM come from the germline V gene. The V and J ends lost 2 bases and 3 bases respectively, with 13 bases between them. In DNA, the CDR3 is TGTGCCAGCAGTTTAAGGTCCTCCCGGGAAGAGACCCAGTACTTC. Its protein product is CASSLRSSREETQYF. Looking up the rest from reference TRBV28 and TRBJ2-5 gives the full variable domain: DVKVTQSSRYLVKRTGEKVFLECVQDMDHENMFWYRQDPGLGLRLIYFSYDVKMKEKGDIPEGYSVSREKKERFSLILESASTNQTSMYLCASSLRSSREETQYFGPGTRLLVL.

V and J are TRBV4-2 and TRBJ2-1; TRBD2 agrees at 14 bases. The CDR3 spans 16 residues. Germline CDR1 LGHNA, CDR2 YNFKEQ. The junction had 11 bases not matched to a gene; V was cut back by 7 bases and J by 9 bases. CDR3 DNA: TGTGCCAGCACCCCGCGGGGGACTAGCGGGAGTTTTGAGCAGTTCTTC. This encodes CASTPRGTSGSFEQFF.